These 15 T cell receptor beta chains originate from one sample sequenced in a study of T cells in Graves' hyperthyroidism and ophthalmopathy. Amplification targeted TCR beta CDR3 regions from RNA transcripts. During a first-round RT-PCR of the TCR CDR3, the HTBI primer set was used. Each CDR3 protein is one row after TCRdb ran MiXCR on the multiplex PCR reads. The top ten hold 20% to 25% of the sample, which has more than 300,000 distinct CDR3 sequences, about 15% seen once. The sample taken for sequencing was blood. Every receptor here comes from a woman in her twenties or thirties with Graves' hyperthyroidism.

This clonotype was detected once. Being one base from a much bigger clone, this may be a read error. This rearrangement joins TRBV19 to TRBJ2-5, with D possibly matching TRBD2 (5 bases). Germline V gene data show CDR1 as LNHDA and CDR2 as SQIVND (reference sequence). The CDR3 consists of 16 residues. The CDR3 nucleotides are TGTGCCAGTAGTATGGCTCTAGGAGGATTAGGAGAGGCCCAGTACTTC. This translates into CASSMALGGLGEAQYF.

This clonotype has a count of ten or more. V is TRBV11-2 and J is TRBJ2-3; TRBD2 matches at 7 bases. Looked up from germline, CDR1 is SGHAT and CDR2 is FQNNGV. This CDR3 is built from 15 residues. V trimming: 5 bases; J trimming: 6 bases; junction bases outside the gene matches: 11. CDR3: CASSMIAGGLDTQYF. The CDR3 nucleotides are TGTGCCAGCAGCATGATAGCGGGTGGGTTGGATACGCAGTATTTT.

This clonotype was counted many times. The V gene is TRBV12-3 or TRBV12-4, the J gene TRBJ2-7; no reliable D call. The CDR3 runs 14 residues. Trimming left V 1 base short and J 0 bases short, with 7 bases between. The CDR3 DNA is TGTGCCAGCAGTTTAGGGCCGAGCTCCTACGAGCAGTACTTC. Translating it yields CASSLGPSSYEQYF.

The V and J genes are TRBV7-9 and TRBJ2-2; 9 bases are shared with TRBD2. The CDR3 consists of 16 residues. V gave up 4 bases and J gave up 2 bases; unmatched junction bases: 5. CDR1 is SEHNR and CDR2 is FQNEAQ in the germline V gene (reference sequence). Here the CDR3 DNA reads TGTGCCAGCAGCTCCGTAGCGGGAGTAAACACCGGGGAGCTGTTTTTT. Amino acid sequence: CASSSVAGVNTGELFF.

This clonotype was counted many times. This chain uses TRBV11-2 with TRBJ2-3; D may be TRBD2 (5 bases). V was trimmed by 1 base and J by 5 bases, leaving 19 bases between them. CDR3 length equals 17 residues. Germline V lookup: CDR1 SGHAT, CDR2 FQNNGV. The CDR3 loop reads CASSLVPRVLRLDTQYF. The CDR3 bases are TGTGCCAGCAGCTTAGTCCCGAGGGTCCTTAGGTTAGATACGCAGTATTTT.

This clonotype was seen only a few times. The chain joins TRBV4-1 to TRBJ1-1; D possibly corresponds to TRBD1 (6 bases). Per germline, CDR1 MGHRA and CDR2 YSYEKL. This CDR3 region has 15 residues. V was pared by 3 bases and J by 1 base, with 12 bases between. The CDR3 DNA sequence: TGCGCCAGCAGCCAGGGGGGCCTAAGGAACACTGAAGCTTTCTTT. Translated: CASSQGGLRNTEAFF.

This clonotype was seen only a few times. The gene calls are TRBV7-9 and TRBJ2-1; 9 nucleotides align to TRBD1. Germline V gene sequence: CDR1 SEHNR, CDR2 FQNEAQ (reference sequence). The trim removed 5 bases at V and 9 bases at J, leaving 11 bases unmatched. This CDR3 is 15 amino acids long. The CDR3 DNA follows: TGTGCCAGCAGCGTCAACCGGGACAGGGCTGGTGAGCAGTTCTTC. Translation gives CASSVNRDRAGEQFF.

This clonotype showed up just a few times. Here the CDR3 DNA reads TGTGCCAGCACCGAGACAGTCTCTGGGGCCAACGTCCTGACTTTC. It specifies CASTETVSGANVLTF. The rearrangement links TRBV11-2 to TRBJ2-6; possible D gene TRBD1, 5 bases. V lost 7 bases, J lost 0 bases, and 10 bases lay in between. The germline gives CDR1 SGHAT, CDR2 FQNNGV. The CDR3 extends over 15 amino acids. The entire variable domain, with the rest obtained from reference TRBV11-2 and TRBJ2-6, is as follows: EAGVAQSPRYKIIEKRQSVAFWCNPISGHATLYWYQQILGQGPKLLIQFQNNGVVDDSQLPKDRFSAERLKGVDSTLKIQPAKLEDSAVYLCASTETVSGANVLTFGAGSRLTVL.

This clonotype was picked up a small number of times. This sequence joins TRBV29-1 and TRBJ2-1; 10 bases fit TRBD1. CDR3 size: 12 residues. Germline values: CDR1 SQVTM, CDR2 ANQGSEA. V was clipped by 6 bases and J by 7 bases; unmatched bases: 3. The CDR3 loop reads CSVRTGGNEQFF. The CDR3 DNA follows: TGCAGCGTAAGGACAGGGGGGAATGAGCAGTTCTTC.

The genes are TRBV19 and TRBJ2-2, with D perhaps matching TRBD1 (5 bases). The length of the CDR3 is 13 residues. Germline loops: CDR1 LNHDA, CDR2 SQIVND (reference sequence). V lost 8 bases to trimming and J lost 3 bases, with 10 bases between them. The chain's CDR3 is CASLDIYTGELFF. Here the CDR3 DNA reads TGTGCCAGTCTGGACATCTACACCGGGGAGCTGTTTTTT.

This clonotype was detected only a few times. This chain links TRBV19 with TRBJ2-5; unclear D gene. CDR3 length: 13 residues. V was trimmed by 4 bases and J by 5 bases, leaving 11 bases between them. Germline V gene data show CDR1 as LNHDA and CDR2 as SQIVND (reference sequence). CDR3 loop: CASSNGPLETQYF. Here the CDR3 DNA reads TGTGCCAGTAGTAATGGACCCTTGGAGACCCAGTACTTC.

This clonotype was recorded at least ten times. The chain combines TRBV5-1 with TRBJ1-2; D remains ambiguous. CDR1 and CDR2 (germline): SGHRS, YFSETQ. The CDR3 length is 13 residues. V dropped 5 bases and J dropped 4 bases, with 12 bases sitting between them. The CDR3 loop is CASSSADGYGYTF. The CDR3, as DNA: TGCGCCAGCAGTTCCGCGGACGGCTATGGCTACACCTTC.

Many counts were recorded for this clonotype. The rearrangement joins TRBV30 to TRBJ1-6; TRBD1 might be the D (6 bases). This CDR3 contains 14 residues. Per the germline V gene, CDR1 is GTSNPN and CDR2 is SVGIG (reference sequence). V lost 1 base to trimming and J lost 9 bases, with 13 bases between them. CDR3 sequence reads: CAWSGSGQPSPLHF. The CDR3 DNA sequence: TGTGCCTGGAGTGGCTCGGGACAACCTTCACCCCTCCACTTT.

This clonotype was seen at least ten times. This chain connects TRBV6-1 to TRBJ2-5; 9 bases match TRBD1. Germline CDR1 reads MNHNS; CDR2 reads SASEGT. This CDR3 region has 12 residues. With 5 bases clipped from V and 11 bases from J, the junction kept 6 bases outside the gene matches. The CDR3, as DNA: TGTGCCAGCAGTTCACAGGGGGCGCGTCAGTACTTC. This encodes CASSSQGARQYF.

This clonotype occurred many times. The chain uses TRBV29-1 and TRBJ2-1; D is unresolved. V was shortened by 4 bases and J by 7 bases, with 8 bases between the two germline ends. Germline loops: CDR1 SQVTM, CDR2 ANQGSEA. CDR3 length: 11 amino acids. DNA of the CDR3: TGCAGCGTTGCAGGAGCAAATGAGCAGTTCTTC. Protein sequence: CSVAGANEQFF.